These T cell receptor beta chains were read from a single sample in a study of T cells in Graves' hyperthyroidism and ophthalmopathy. TCRdb used MiXCR to reprocess the multiplex PCR reads, holding one entry per CDR3 protein. The table includes around 350,000 distinct CDR3 sequences, approximately 20% detected once. Sample: blood. The receptors derive from a woman aged 18 to 35 with Graves' hyperthyroidism. The CDR3 runs from the conserved cysteine through the conserved F or W. The order of the fields is clone size, V gene, D gene, J gene, CDR3 protein, CDR3 DNA. D genes are given only for firm matches. Some rows have no size entry. The others give once, few or many, or a class for an expanded clone.

>many|TRBV19|-|TRBJ1-5
CASSPEGGNQPQHF
TGTGCCAGTAGTCCGGAGGGGGGGAATCAGCCCCAGCATTTT
>many|TRBV6-2/TRBV6-3|-|TRBJ1-1
CASPRAAFF
TGTGCCAGCCCTCGGGCAGCTTTCTTT
>many|TRBV6-1|-|TRBJ1-1
CASRIQRDTEAFF
TGTGCCAGCAGAATACAACGGGACACTGAAGCTTTCTTT
>many|TRBV10-3|TRBD2|TRBJ2-2
CAISDSGEMTGELFF
TGTGCCATCAGTGATAGCGGGGAGATGACCGGGGAGCTGTTTTTT
>-|TRBV9|TRBD1|TRBJ1-2
CASSAQDRGLQGYTF
TGTGCCAGCAGCGCCCAAGACAGGGGGCTTCAAGGCTACACCTTC
>-|TRBV6-1|TRBD1|TRBJ1-1
CASSEAKTGVTEAFF
TGTGCCAGCAGTGAAGCTAAGACAGGGGTTACTGAAGCTTTCTTT
>many|TRBV12-3/TRBV12-4|TRBD2|TRBJ2-7
CASSLAGATYEQYF
TGTGCCAGCAGCCTAGCGGGGGCAACCTACGAGCAGTACTTC
>-|TRBV20-1|-|TRBJ1-1
CSARDSLSAFF
TGCAGTGCTAGAGATTCACTTTCAGCTTTCTTT
>-|TRBV20-1|-|TRBJ1-6
CSANYFGTAPGPLHF
TGCAGTGCTAACTATTTTGGTACAGCTCCCGGTCCCCTCCACTTT
>many|TRBV20-1|TRBD1|TRBJ1-5
CSASDRGPLQPQHF
TGCAGTGCTAGCGACAGGGGGCCCCTTCAGCCCCAGCATTTT
>few|TRBV6-2/TRBV6-3|TRBD1|TRBJ2-7
CASSYPDRGQYEQYF
TGTGCCAGCAGTTACCCAGACAGGGGGCAATACGAGCAGTACTTC
>many|TRBV28|-|TRBJ1-1
CASSLLADAAGENTEAFF
TGTGCCAGCAGTTTATTGGCGGACGCGGCGGGAGAAAACACTGAAGCTTTCTTT
>many|TRBV27|-|TRBJ2-5
CASSFHGETQYF
TGTGCCAGCAGTTTCCATGGGGAGACCCAGTACTTC
>many|TRBV6-1|-|TRBJ2-7
CASKKRTDPSSYEQYF
TGTGCCAGCAAAAAGAGGACAGACCCGAGCTCCTACGAGCAGTACTTC
>many|TRBV6-1|-|TRBJ1-5
CASSEAGYSNQPQHF
TGTGCCAGCAGTGAAGCGGGGTATAGCAATCAGCCCCAGCATTTT
>many|TRBV18|TRBD1|TRBJ1-2
CASQSDTGGALDYGYTF
TGTGCCAGCCAATCTGATACAGGGGGCGCGTTGGACTATGGCTACACCTTC
>many|TRBV12-3/TRBV12-4|TRBD1|TRBJ2-5
CASMGRGQETQYF
TGTGCCAGCATGGGCAGGGGGCAAGAGACCCAGTACTTC
>many|TRBV27|TRBD1|TRBJ1-5
CASSPDRALNQPQHF
TGTGCCAGCAGTCCGGACAGGGCGTTGAATCAGCCCCAGCATTTT
>many|TRBV5-1|TRBD2|TRBJ2-7
CASKLGLAVNEQYF
TGCGCCAGCAAATTGGGACTAGCGGTCAACGAGCAGTACTTC
>many|TRBV6-1|-|TRBJ2-5
CASSTEYQETQYF
TGTGCCAGCAGCACAGAATACCAAGAGACCCAGTACTTC
>many|TRBV11-2|TRBD1|TRBJ2-7
CASRSDRGVSSYEQYF
TGTGCCAGCAGGTCCGACAGGGGGGTTAGCTCCTACGAGCAGTACTTC
>few|TRBV6-5|-|TRBJ1-5
CASSYGGRAAPQHF
TGTGCCAGCAGTTACGGGGGCCGGGCCGCGCCCCAGCATTTT
>few|TRBV20-1|-|TRBJ1-2
CSAAVYNYGYTF
TGCAGTGCCGCAGTCTACAACTATGGTTACACCTTC
>many|TRBV12-3/TRBV12-4|TRBD1|TRBJ2-5
CASSPWDRGKETQYF
TGTGCCAGCAGTCCTTGGGACAGGGGGAAGGAGACCCAGTACTTC
>many|TRBV5-4|TRBD1|TRBJ2-7
CASSFRTGDEQYF
TGTGCCAGCAGCTTTAGGACAGGGGACGAGCAGTACTTC
>many|TRBV6-5|-|TRBJ1-3
CASSYPQGSGNTIYF
TGTGCCAGCAGTTACCCTCAGGGGTCTGGAAACACCATATATTTT
>many|TRBV13|TRBD2|TRBJ2-5
CASSSRRGLAGHQETQYF
TGTGCCAGCAGCTCCCGCCGGGGTCTAGCGGGGCACCAAGAGACCCAGTACTTC
>many|TRBV7-2|-|TRBJ1-1
CASSPRKLGEAFF
TGTGCCAGCAGCCCCCGTAAGTTGGGAGAAGCTTTCTTT
>-|TRBV6-5|-|TRBJ2-5
CASSYSSAGYQETQYF
TGTGCCAGCAGTTACTCCTCCGCCGGCTACCAAGAGACCCAGTACTTC
>-|TRBV6-5|-|TRBJ2-7
CASSYMVNSYEQYF
TGTGCCAGCAGTTACATGGTCAACTCCTACGAGCAGTACTTC
>-|TRBV6-1|-|TRBJ1-1
CASRTEGTEAFF
TGTGCCAGCAGGACTGAGGGGACTGAAGCTTTCTTT
>many|TRBV2|-|TRBJ2-5
CASTASPRETQYF
TGTGCCAGCACTGCCTCACCGCGGGAGACCCAGTACTTC